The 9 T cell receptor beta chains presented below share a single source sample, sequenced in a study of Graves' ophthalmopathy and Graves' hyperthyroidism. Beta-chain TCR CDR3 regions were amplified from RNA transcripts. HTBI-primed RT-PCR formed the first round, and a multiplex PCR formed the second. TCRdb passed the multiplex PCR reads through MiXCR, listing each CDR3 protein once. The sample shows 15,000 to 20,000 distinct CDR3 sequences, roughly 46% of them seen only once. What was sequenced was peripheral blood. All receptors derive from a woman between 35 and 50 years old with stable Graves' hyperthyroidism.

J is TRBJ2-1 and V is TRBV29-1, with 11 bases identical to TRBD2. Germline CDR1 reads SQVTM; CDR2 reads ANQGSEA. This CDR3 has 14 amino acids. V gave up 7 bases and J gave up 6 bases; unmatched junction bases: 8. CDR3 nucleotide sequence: TGCAGCGGGGGACTAGCGGTAAGCGTCAATGAGCAGTTCTTC. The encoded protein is CSGGLAVSVNEQFF.

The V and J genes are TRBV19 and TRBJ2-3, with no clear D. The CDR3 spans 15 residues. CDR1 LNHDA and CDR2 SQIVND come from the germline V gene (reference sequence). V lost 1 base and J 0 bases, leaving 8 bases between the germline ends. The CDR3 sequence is CASSIGAASTDTQYF. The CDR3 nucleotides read TGTGCCAGTAGTATAGGAGCCGCTAGCACAGATACGCAGTATTTT.

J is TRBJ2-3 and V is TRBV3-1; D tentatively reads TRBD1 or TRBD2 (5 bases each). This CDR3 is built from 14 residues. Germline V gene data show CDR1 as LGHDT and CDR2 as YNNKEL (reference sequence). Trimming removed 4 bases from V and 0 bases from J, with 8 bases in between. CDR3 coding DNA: TGTGCCAGCAGCCCCGGGGACAGCACAGATACGCAGTATTTT. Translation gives CASSPGDSTDTQYF.

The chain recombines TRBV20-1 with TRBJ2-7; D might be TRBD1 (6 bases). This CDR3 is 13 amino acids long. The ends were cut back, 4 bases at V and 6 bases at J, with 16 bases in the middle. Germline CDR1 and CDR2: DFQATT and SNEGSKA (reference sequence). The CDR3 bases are TGCAGTGCTAACCAGGACAGACCACTCGAGCAGTACTTC. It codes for CSANQDRPLEQYF.

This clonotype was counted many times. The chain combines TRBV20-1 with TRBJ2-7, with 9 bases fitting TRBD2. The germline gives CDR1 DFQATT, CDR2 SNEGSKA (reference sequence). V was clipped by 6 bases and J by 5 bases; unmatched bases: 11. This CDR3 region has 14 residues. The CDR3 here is CSAAAIAGDDEQYF. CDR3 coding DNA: TGCAGTGCCGCCGCGATAGCGGGAGATGACGAGCAGTACTTC.

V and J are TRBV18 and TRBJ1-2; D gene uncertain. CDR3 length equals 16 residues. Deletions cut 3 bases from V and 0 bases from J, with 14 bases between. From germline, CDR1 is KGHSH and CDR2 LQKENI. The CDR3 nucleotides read TGTGCCAGCTCACCCATGACAACGAGAACTAACTATGGCTACACCTTC. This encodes CASSPMTTRTNYGYTF.

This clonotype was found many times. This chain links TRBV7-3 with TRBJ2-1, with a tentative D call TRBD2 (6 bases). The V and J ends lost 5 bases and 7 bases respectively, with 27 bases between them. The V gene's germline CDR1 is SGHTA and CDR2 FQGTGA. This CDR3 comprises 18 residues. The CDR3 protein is CASSPSLGTASVGNEQFF. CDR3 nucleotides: TGTGCCAGCAGCCCCTCCCTAGGAACAGCTAGCGTTGGGAATGAGCAGTTCTTC.

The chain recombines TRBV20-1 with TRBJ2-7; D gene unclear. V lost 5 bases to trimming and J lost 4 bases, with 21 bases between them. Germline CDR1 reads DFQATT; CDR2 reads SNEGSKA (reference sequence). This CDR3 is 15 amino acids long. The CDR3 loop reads CSAGTYSLSRYEQYF. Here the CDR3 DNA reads TGCAGTGCTGGAACATACAGCCTAAGTCGGTACGAGCAGTACTTC.

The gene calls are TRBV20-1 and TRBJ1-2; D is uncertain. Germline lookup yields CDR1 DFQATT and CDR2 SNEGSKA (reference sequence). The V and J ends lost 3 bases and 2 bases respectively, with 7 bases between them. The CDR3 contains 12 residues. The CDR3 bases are TGCAGTGCTAGTGGGCCGAACTATGGCTACACCTTC. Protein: CSASGPNYGYTF.